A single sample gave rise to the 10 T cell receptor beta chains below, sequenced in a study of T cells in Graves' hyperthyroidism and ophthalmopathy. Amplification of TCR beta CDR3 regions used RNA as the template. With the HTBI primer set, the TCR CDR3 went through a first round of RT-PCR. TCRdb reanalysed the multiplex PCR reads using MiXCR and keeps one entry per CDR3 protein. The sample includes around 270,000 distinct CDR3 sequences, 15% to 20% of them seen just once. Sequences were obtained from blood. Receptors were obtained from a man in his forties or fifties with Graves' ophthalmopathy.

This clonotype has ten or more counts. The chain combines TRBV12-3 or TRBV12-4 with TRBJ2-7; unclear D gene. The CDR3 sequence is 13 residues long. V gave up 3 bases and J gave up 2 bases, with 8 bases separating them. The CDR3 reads CASSFKGTYEQYF. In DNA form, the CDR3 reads TGTGCCAGCAGTTTCAAGGGCACCTACGAGCAGTACTTC.

The CDR3 region is CSARWGSGGPSNIQYF. The DNA of the CDR3 is TGCAGTGCTAGATGGGGTAGTGGAGGGCCCTCGAACATTCAGTACTTC. The chain carries TRBV20-1 and TRBJ2-4; D is possibly TRBD2 (6 bases). Germline V gives CDR1 DFQATT, CDR2 SNEGSKA (reference sequence). The CDR3 spans 16 residues. V was pared by 2 bases and J by 7 bases, with 21 bases between.

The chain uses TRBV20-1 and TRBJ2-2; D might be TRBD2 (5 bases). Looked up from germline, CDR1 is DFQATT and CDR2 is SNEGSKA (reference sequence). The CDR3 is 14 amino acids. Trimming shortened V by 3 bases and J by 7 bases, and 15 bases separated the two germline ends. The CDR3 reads CSARRLSGIGELFF. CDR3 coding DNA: TGCAGTGCTAGGAGACTCTCGGGGATCGGGGAGCTGTTTTTT.

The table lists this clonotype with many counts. Here the CDR3 reads CASSFDRVYEQYF. CDR3 nucleotides: TGTGCCAGCAGTTTCGACAGGGTCTACGAGCAGTACTTC. V and J are TRBV27 and TRBJ2-7; 7 positions agree with TRBD1. J lost 3 bases, V lost 3 bases, and 2 bases had no gene match. The V gene's germline CDR1 is MNHEY and CDR2 SMNVEV (reference sequence). The CDR3 is made up of 13 amino acids.

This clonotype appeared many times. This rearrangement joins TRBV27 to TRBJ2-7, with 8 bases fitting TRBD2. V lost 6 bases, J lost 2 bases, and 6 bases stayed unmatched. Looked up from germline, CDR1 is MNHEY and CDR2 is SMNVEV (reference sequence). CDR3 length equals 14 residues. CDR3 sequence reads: CASSVIAGTYEQYF. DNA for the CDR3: TGTGCCAGCAGCGTGATAGCGGGGACCTACGAGCAGTACTTC.

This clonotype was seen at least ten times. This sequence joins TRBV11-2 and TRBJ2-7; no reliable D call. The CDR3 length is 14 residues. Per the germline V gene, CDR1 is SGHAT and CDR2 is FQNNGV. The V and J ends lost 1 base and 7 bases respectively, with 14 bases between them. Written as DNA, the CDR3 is TGTGCCAGCAGCTTAGCTCCTAACCCCCGGGAGCAGTACTTC. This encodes CASSLAPNPREQYF.

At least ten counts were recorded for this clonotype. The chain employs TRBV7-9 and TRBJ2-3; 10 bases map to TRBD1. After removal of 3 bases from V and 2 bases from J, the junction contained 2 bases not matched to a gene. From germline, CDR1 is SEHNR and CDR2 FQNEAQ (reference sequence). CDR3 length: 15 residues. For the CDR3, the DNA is TGTGCCAGCAGCTTGGGACAGGGGAACACAGATACGCAGTATTTT. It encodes CASSLGQGNTDTQYF.

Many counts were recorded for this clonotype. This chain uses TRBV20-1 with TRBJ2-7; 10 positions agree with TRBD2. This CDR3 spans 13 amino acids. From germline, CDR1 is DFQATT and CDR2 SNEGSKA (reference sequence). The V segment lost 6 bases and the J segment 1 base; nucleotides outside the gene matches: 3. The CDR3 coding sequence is TGCAGTGCGGGGACTAGCGCTTCCTACGAGCAGTACTTC. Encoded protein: CSAGTSASYEQYF.

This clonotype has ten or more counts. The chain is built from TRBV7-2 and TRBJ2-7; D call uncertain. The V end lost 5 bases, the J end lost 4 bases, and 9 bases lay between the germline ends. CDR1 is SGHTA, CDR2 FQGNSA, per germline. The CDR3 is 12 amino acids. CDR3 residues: CASSTNIYEQYF. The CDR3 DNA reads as TGTGCCAGCAGCACCAACATTTACGAGCAGTACTTC.

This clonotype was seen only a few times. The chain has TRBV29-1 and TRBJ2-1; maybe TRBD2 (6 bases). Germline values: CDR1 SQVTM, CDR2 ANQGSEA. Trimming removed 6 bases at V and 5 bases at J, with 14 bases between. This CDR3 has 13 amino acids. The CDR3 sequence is CSVRGTVHNEQFF. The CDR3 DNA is TGCAGCGTACGGGGGACGGTCCACAATGAGCAGTTCTTC.